This T cell receptor (beta chain) was obtained from a study of T cell repertoires in cytomegalovirus infection. Study in general: Based on public TCR beta signatures, there were indications of CMV infection and of a matching HLA type.

This clonotype has only a few counts. The antigen is unknown. Via MiXCR, TCRdb re-called the reads, giving one row per CDR3 protein. The table has more than 150,000 distinct CDR3 sequences, approximately 30% seen once. V was trimmed by 6 bases and J by 5 bases, leaving 11 bases between them. The length of the CDR3 is 13 residues. CDR1 is MNHEY, CDR2 SVGAGI, per germline. The study's findings and limits: The ex vivo response was dominated by HLA-C-restricted CMV-specific TCR beta clonotypes. Frequencies of public TCR beta families were cumulated, and this identified carriers of CMV plus the relevant HLA.

The TCR originated in a human donor in good health (CMV status not recorded). Some clones in this sample may be carry-over from other donors' samples. The chain uses TRBV6-5 and TRBJ2-1; no clear D. The sequenced material came from PBMCs. The CDR3: CASSSNTDNEQFF. The DNA of the CDR3 is TGTGCCAGCAGCTCCAATACAGACAATGAGCAGTTCTTC.